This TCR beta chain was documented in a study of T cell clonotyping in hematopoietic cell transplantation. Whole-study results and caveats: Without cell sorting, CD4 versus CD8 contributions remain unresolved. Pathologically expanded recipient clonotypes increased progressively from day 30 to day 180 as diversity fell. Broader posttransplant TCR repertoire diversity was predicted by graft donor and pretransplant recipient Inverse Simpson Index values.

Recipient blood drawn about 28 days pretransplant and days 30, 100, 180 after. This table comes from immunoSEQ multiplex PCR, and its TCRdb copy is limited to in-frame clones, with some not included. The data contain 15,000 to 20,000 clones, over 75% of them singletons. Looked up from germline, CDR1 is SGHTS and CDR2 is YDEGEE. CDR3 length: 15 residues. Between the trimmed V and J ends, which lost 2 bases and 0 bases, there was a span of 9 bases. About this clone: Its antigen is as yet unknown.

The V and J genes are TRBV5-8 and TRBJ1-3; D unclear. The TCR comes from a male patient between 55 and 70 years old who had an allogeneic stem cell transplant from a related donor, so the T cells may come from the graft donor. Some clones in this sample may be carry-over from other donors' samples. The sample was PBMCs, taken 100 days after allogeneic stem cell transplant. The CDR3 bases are TGTGCCAGCAGCTTTGGCGGGAACTCTGGAAACACCATATATTTT. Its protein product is CASSFGGNSGNTIYF.